The rows below give T cell receptor beta chains drawn from one sample of a study of cytomegalovirus exposure and HLA in healthy donors. Assay: immunoSEQ multiplex PCR; the TCRdb copy retains only in-frame clones and omits some. The sample consists of around 130,000 clones, around 70% of them appearing once. Material for sequencing was PBMCs. Receptors were obtained from a woman aged 25 to 45 in good health and CMV-seronegative. Each CDR3 is given with its conserved first and last residue. D genes are given only for firm matches. Part of the rows lack a size; the others show once, few, many or a class for expanded clones.

J gene: TRBJ2-7; D gene: TRBD1; V gene: TRBV9; clone size: -; CDR3 protein: CASSVKGTGTYEQYF; CDR3 DNA: TGTGCCAGCAGCGTAAAGGGGACAGGGACCTACGAGCAGTACTTC
J gene: TRBJ1-1; D gene: TRBD1; V gene: TRBV5-1; clone size: few; CDR3 protein: CASSRGQGLPGSFF; CDR3 DNA: TGCGCCAGCAGCAGGGGACAGGGGCTACCAGGATCTTTCTTT
J gene: TRBJ1-5; D gene: TRBD1; V gene: TRBV23-1; clone size: -; CDR3 protein: CASYRGRNQPQHF; CDR3 DNA: TGCGCCAGTTACAGGGGTCGTAATCAGCCCCAGCATTTT
J gene: TRBJ1-5; D gene: -; V gene: TRBV30; clone size: -; CDR3 protein: CAWGRDSNQPQHF; CDR3 DNA: TGTGCCTGGGGCCGGGATAGCAATCAGCCCCAGCATTTT
J gene: TRBJ1-4; D gene: TRBD1; V gene: TRBV10-3; clone size: once; CDR3 protein: CAIRGTDPNEKLFF; CDR3 DNA: TGTGCCATCAGGGGGACAGATCCAAATGAAAAACTGTTTTTT
J gene: TRBJ2-4; D gene: -; V gene: TRBV6-5; clone size: few; CDR3 protein: CASAAGDKNIQYF; CDR3 DNA: TGTGCCAGCGCCGCTGGAGACAAAAACATTCAGTACTTC
J gene: TRBJ2-5; D gene: -; V gene: TRBV14; clone size: -; CDR3 protein: CASSQESGRTQYF; CDR3 DNA: TGTGCCAGCAGCCAAGAGTCCGGGAGGACCCAGTACTTC
J gene: TRBJ1-6; D gene: -; V gene: TRBV30; clone size: -; CDR3 protein: CAWSYRSNSPLHF; CDR3 DNA: TGTGCCTGGAGTTACAGGAGTAATTCACCCCTCCACTTT
J gene: TRBJ2-7; D gene: TRBD1; V gene: TRBV5-8; clone size: few; CDR3 protein: CASSHRGYEQYF; CDR3 DNA: TGTGCCAGCAGCCACAGGGGCTACGAGCAGTACTTC
J gene: TRBJ2-3; D gene: TRBD1; V gene: TRBV6-4; clone size: once; CDR3 protein: CASSDEGQAKQYF; CDR3 DNA: TGTGCCAGCAGTGACGAGGGACAGGCGAAGCAGTATTTT
J gene: TRBJ2-7; D gene: -; V gene: TRBV19; clone size: -; CDR3 protein: CATVEVRQLQLDEQYF; CDR3 DNA: TGTGCCACCGTGGAAGTCAGACAGTTGCAATTGGACGAGCAGTACTTC
J gene: TRBJ1-6; D gene: TRBD1; V gene: TRBV5-6; clone size: -; CDR3 protein: CASSLWDRGAYHPPLHF; CDR3 DNA: TGTGCCAGCAGCTTGTGGGACAGGGGCGCATATCATCCACCCCTCCACTTT
J gene: TRBJ2-4; D gene: -; V gene: TRBV10-3; clone size: -; CDR3 protein: CAISESRSLHVAKNIQYF; CDR3 DNA: TGTGCCATCAGTGAGTCACGGTCATTGCACGTAGCCAAAAACATTCAGTACTTC
J gene: TRBJ2-1; D gene: TRBD2; V gene: TRBV29-1; clone size: -; CDR3 protein: CSVDGGGSYNEQFF; CDR3 DNA: TGCAGCGTTGATGGGGGAGGGTCCTACAATGAGCAGTTCTTC
J gene: TRBJ2-1; D gene: -; V gene: TRBV7-9; clone size: -; CDR3 protein: CASSFEGPQFF; CDR3 DNA: TGTGCCAGCAGCTTTGAGGGTCCGCAGTTCTTC
J gene: TRBJ2-2; D gene: -; V gene: TRBV5-1; clone size: few; CDR3 protein: CASSLSLISGELFF; CDR3 DNA: TGCGCCAGCAGCTTGAGCCTCATTTCCGGGGAGCTGTTTTTT
J gene: TRBJ1-6; D gene: -; V gene: TRBV6-1; clone size: -; CDR3 protein: CASSEYWGRPYNSPLHF; CDR3 DNA: TGTGCCAGCAGTGAATATTGGGGGAGGCCCTATAATTCACCCCTCCACTTT
J gene: TRBJ1-1; D gene: -; V gene: TRBV18; clone size: -; CDR3 protein: CASSHGQTNTEAFF; CDR3 DNA: TGTGCCAGCTCGCATGGACAGACGAACACTGAAGCTTTCTTT
J gene: TRBJ2-6; D gene: -; V gene: TRBV5-1; clone size: -; CDR3 protein: CASSFSPGPGANVLTF; CDR3 DNA: TGCGCCAGCAGCTTTTCTCCAGGGCCTGGGGCCAACGTCCTGACTTTC
J gene: TRBJ1-6; D gene: -; V gene: TRBV2; clone size: few; CDR3 protein: CASSEVGDGSPLHF; CDR3 DNA: TGTGCCAGCAGTGAAGTGGGAGATGGTTCACCCCTCCACTTT
J gene: TRBJ1-1; D gene: -; V gene: TRBV4-1; clone size: -; CDR3 protein: CASSPQVSASNTEAFF; CDR3 DNA: TGCGCCAGCAGCCCCCAGGTTTCCGCGTCGAACACTGAAGCTTTCTTT
J gene: TRBJ2-7; D gene: -; V gene: TRBV4-2; clone size: few; CDR3 protein: CASSQEEAHYEQYF; CDR3 DNA: TGTGCCAGCAGCCAAGAGGAGGCCCACTACGAGCAGTACTTC
J gene: TRBJ2-2; D gene: TRBD1; V gene: TRBV5-1; clone size: -; CDR3 protein: CASSPDRGLNTGELFF; CDR3 DNA: TGCGCCAGCAGCCCAGACAGGGGGCTAAACACCGGGGAGCTGTTTTTT
J gene: TRBJ2-3; D gene: TRBD2; V gene: TRBV4-1; clone size: -; CDR3 protein: CASSQGLAALQDTQYF; CDR3 DNA: TGCGCCAGCAGCCAAGGGCTAGCGGCCCTGCAGGATACGCAGTATTTT
J gene: TRBJ1-6; D gene: -; V gene: TRBV7-2; clone size: few; CDR3 protein: CASSLSHVGNNSPLHF; CDR3 DNA: TGTGCCAGCAGCCTATCCCACGTGGGCAATAATTCACCCCTCCACTTT
J gene: TRBJ2-6; D gene: TRBD1; V gene: TRBV2; clone size: -; CDR3 protein: CASSENGGQGEGGANVLTF; CDR3 DNA: TGTGCCAGCAGTGAAAATGGGGGACAGGGGGAAGGTGGGGCCAACGTCCTGACTTTC
J gene: TRBJ1-2; D gene: TRBD1; V gene: TRBV6-5; clone size: -; CDR3 protein: CASSLQQGTGGYGYTF; CDR3 DNA: TGTGCCAGCAGTTTACAACAGGGGACTGGGGGTTATGGCTACACCTTC
J gene: TRBJ1-3; D gene: TRBD1; V gene: TRBV6-5; clone size: -; CDR3 protein: CASRGQGTGNTIYF; CDR3 DNA: TGTGCCAGCAGGGGACAGGGGACTGGAAACACCATATATTTT
J gene: TRBJ1-1; D gene: -; V gene: TRBV6-5; clone size: -; CDR3 protein: CASSYLRGDEAFF; CDR3 DNA: TGTGCCAGCAGTTACCTCAGGGGAGATGAAGCTTTCTTT
J gene: TRBJ2-7; D gene: TRBD2; V gene: TRBV9; clone size: -; CDR3 protein: CASSAGTSVYEQYF; CDR3 DNA: TGTGCCAGCAGCGCCGGGACTAGCGTCTACGAGCAGTACTTC
J gene: TRBJ1-3; D gene: -; V gene: TRBV29-1; clone size: -; CDR3 protein: CSVSPRADYSGNTIYF; CDR3 DNA: TGCAGCGTTAGTCCTCGAGCGGATTACTCTGGAAACACCATATATTTT
J gene: TRBJ1-4; D gene: TRBD1; V gene: TRBV25-1; clone size: -; CDR3 protein: CAAGGTNEKLFF; CDR3 DNA: TGTGCGGCAGGGGGCACTAATGAAAAACTGTTTTTT
J gene: TRBJ1-1; D gene: -; V gene: TRBV6-5; clone size: few; CDR3 protein: CASLHRAGEAEAFF; CDR3 DNA: TGTGCCAGCCTACACAGAGCAGGGGAAGCTGAAGCTTTCTTT
J gene: TRBJ2-2; D gene: TRBD1; V gene: TRBV7-3; clone size: -; CDR3 protein: CASSPQGAGELFF; CDR3 DNA: TGTGCCAGCAGCCCCCAGGGGGCCGGGGAGCTGTTTTTT
J gene: TRBJ2-5; D gene: -; V gene: TRBV7-7; clone size: -; CDR3 protein: CASGSWGLQETQYF; CDR3 DNA: TGTGCTAGCGGCTCGTGGGGGCTGCAAGAGACCCAGTACTTC
J gene: TRBJ2-1; D gene: -; V gene: TRBV15; clone size: once; CDR3 protein: CATARLGGDNEQFF; CDR3 DNA: TGTGCCACCGCGAGACTAGGGGGGGACAATGAGCAGTTCTTC
J gene: TRBJ1-6; D gene: -; V gene: TRBV13; clone size: -; CDR3 protein: CASSFLGDSSYNSPLHF; CDR3 DNA: TGTGCCAGCAGCTTTCTAGGAGATAGCTCCTATAATTCACCCCTCCACTTT
J gene: TRBJ1-5; D gene: -; V gene: TRBV20-1; clone size: -; CDR3 protein: CSAPTSAQHF; CDR3 DNA: TGCAGTGCCCCCACTTCTGCTCAGCATTTT
J gene: TRBJ2-3; D gene: TRBD2; V gene: TRBV18; clone size: -; CDR3 protein: CASSPPNSRILAGDPSTDTQYF; CDR3 DNA: TGTGCCAGCTCACCACCGAATTCGAGAATCCTAGCGGGGGACCCTAGCACAGATACGCAGTATTTT
J gene: TRBJ2-1; D gene: TRBD1; V gene: TRBV5-1; clone size: -; CDR3 protein: CASSLGQAHEQFF; CDR3 DNA: TGCGCCAGCAGCCTTGGACAGGCCCATGAGCAGTTCTTC
J gene: TRBJ2-3; D gene: TRBD2; V gene: TRBV19; clone size: -; CDR3 protein: CASSIEGLAGTDTQYF; CDR3 DNA: TGTGCCAGTAGTATAGAGGGACTAGCGGGAACAGATACGCAGTATTTT
J gene: TRBJ2-7; D gene: -; V gene: TRBV12-5; clone size: -; CDR3 protein: CASGLKKALQGNIDEQYF; CDR3 DNA: TGTGCTAGTGGTTTGAAGAAGGCATTGCAGGGGAACATCGACGAGCAGTACTTC
J gene: TRBJ2-1; D gene: TRBD2; V gene: TRBV5-4; clone size: few; CDR3 protein: CASSFRLAGNDEQFF; CDR3 DNA: TGTGCCAGCAGCTTCCGGCTAGCGGGTAACGATGAGCAGTTCTTC
J gene: TRBJ2-5; D gene: TRBD1; V gene: TRBV5-1; clone size: -; CDR3 protein: CASSGQGFQETQYF; CDR3 DNA: TGCGCCAGCAGTGGACAGGGGTTCCAAGAGACCCAGTACTTC
J gene: TRBJ1-2; D gene: -; V gene: TRBV19; clone size: -; CDR3 protein: CASRSTGDYGYTF; CDR3 DNA: TGTGCCAGTAGATCGACAGGAGACTATGGCTACACCTTC
J gene: TRBJ2-7; D gene: TRBD2; V gene: TRBV6-1; clone size: few; CDR3 protein: CASSTASGKQYF; CDR3 DNA: TGTGCCAGCAGTACCGCTAGCGGGAAGCAGTACTTC
J gene: TRBJ1-5; D gene: -; V gene: TRBV7-8; clone size: -; CDR3 protein: CASSFSGRPQHF; CDR3 DNA: TGTGCCAGCAGCTTCTCAGGTCGGCCCCAGCATTTT
J gene: TRBJ2-2; D gene: TRBD2; V gene: TRBV19; clone size: -; CDR3 protein: CASRTGASGMGGELFF; CDR3 DNA: TGTGCCAGTAGAACCGGGGCTAGCGGGATGGGGGGGGAGCTGTTTTTT
J gene: TRBJ2-2; D gene: -; V gene: TRBV7-3; clone size: -; CDR3 protein: CASSLKQAGELFF; CDR3 DNA: TGTGCCAGCAGCTTAAAACAGGCCGGGGAGCTGTTTTTT
J gene: TRBJ2-1; D gene: TRBD1; V gene: TRBV19; clone size: -; CDR3 protein: CASSIDAGTGIREQFF; CDR3 DNA: TGTGCCAGTAGTATAGACGCCGGGACAGGGATTCGGGAGCAGTTCTTC
J gene: TRBJ2-1; D gene: -; V gene: TRBV5-4; clone size: -; CDR3 protein: CATRWGHNEQFF; CDR3 DNA: TGTGCCACCAGGTGGGGCCACAATGAGCAGTTCTTC
J gene: TRBJ2-2; D gene: -; V gene: TRBV4-2; clone size: -; CDR3 protein: CASSQAGLAKNTGELFF; CDR3 DNA: TGTGCCAGCAGCCAAGCAGGTCTAGCGAAGAACACCGGGGAGCTGTTTTTT
J gene: TRBJ2-5; D gene: -; V gene: TRBV10-3; clone size: -; CDR3 protein: CAISDYRDRTQYF; CDR3 DNA: TGTGCCATCAGTGACTACAGGGATAGGACCCAGTACTTC
J gene: TRBJ2-5; D gene: -; V gene: TRBV19; clone size: -; CDR3 protein: CASSIIGQQETQYF; CDR3 DNA: TGTGCCAGTAGTATCATAGGACAGCAAGAGACCCAGTACTTC
J gene: TRBJ2-1; D gene: TRBD2; V gene: TRBV5-6; clone size: -; CDR3 protein: CASSQGLAEYNEQFF; CDR3 DNA: TGTGCCAGCAGCCAGGGACTAGCGGAATACAATGAGCAGTTCTTC
J gene: TRBJ1-2; D gene: -; V gene: TRBV9; clone size: -; CDR3 protein: CASSVTMSPSYGYTF; CDR3 DNA: TGTGCCAGCAGCGTAACGATGAGCCCTAGCTATGGCTACACCTTC
J gene: TRBJ2-5; D gene: -; V gene: TRBV4-1; clone size: -; CDR3 protein: CASSQVPQYQETQYF; CDR3 DNA: TGCGCCAGCAGCCAAGTTCCCCAGTACCAAGAGACCCAGTACTTC
J gene: TRBJ2-6; D gene: -; V gene: TRBV28; clone size: -; CDR3 protein: CASSLLSGSGANVLTF; CDR3 DNA: TGTGCCAGCAGTTTATTATCCGGCTCTGGGGCCAACGTCCTGACTTTC